Sequencing of this T cell receptor (beta chain) was carried out in a study of Graves' ophthalmopathy and Graves' hyperthyroidism (dated by TCRdb to about 2018). Background for the entire study: Hyperthyroidism was defined as stable when no progression to ophthalmopathy occurred within 18 months of follow-up. Following sample collection, hyperthyroidism patients were given methimazole at a starting dose of 30 mg daily, and ophthalmopathy patients were given high-dose intravenous methylprednisolone. A discovery set of 95 to 100 patients (more than 40 ophthalmopathy, some 58 stable hyperthyroidism) was enrolled to explore V-J signatures distinguishing ophthalmopathy from hyperthyroidism. In total, under 150 blood samples were TCR-sequenced: approximately 42 ophthalmopathy, about 75 hyperthyroidism and roughly 17 hyperthyroidism-to-ophthalmopathy patients. The study used signatures of the TCR beta repertoire to tell Graves' ophthalmopathy apart from Graves' hyperthyroidism and to predict which patients would progress to ophthalmopathy. T-cell repertoires of thyroid tissue and blood were compared in 5 or 6 hyperthyroidism patients. For independent validation, a separate cohort was made up of 18 to 20 hyperthyroidism patients plus 17 patients who later progressed from hyperthyroidism to ophthalmopathy.

The full study reports these points: No statistical method was used to set the sample size in advance, and the investigators knew which group each participant was assigned to. In validation, the model predicted ophthalmopathy progression with about 70% sensitivity and roughly 72% specificity; some 13 predicted patients were CT-confirmed with GO in a median of approximately six months. Ophthalmopathy was separated from stable hyperthyroidism by the 13-signature model with 87.88% sensitivity and less than 82% specificity in cross-validation and with 80%/75% in the test set. Most of the expanded thyroid clonotypes with a frequency above 0.001 were also detected in blood, and it was suggested that the thyroid immune response may be reflected by blood repertoires.

TCR beta CDR3 regions were amplified from RNA transcripts for repertoire sequencing. The first round of RT-PCR was done with HTBI primers and the Qiagen OneStep RT-PCR kit, and was followed by a second round of multiplex PCR, then size selection and purification. Libraries were sequenced paired-end with 100 bp reads on an Illumina HiSeq2000. From the authors' description of their analysis: SOAPnuke was used for read processing, and reads with adapters, uncalled bases, a mean Phred below 15, or no exact constant-primer or identifier match were discarded. High-quality paired reads were merged with COPE v1.2.5. Clonotypes were defined as unique nucleotide sequences and were aligned to IMGT TRB V, D and J references using MiTCR v1.1. The analysis was limited to V-J combinations with a frequency above 0.0001, which together covered 99.2% of repertoires. For each V-J combination, a TCR clonal expansion and chaos score was defined as F50 clonal expansion divided by the chaos observed in the TCRdist matrix. Welch's t-statistics and random forest were used to narrow the features down to over ten V-J combinations, which were then fed into a naive Bayes classifier. The similarity between thyroid and blood repertoires was quantified using the Morisita-Horn index. TCRdb reworked the public reads: Q25 trimming with fastp, MiXCR clone assembly, productive beta chains retained. Each record represents a unique CDR3 protein, reported with the most common genes and DNA among its rows. The V and J calls shown here were made by TCRdb, not taken from the authors' results. This sample comprises about 1.1 million distinct CDR3 sequences, about 38% of them detected only once. The top ten hold approximately 10% of the sample.

Patients with hyperthyroidism were aged 18 to 65 years, had been newly diagnosed, and had a disease duration of less than 2 months. Patients were excluded if they had other autoimmune diseases, uncontrolled infections, pregnancy or lactation. Clinical symptoms, serum thyroxine, TRAb, thyroid ultrasound and orbital computed tomography were used for diagnosis. Total RNA was extracted with Trizol reagent and quality-checked on an Agilent 2100 Bioanalyzer. This clonotype was observed many times. The antigen it binds to is not known. The input lacks base qualities; no much larger clone sits a single base away. From the cysteine through the phenylalanine, the CDR3 covers 14 amino acids. The sequence is cut down to CDR3 DNA, 42 bases in frame from base 1. A distance of 11 bases separates the germline ends of V and J, which lose 6 bases and 0 bases respectively. For CDR1 and CDR2, the germline V gene lists SGHTA and FQGNSA.

The sequence came from an adult man with Graves' hyperthyroidism. The chain links TRBV7-2 with TRBJ1-1, with the D gene not confidently named. Source material: peripheral blood or thyroid tissue (not recorded which). The DNA sequence follows: TGTGCCAGCAGTCGAGAATGGTTGAACACTGAAGCTTTCTTT. Its protein reads: CASSREWLNTEAFF. Here the CDR3 is joined to the reference TRBV7-2 and TRBJ1-1 genes, and the full variable domain is: GAGVSQSPSNKVTEKGKDVELRCDPISGHTALYWYRQSLGQGLEFLIYFQGNSAPDKSGLPSDRFSAERTGGSVSTLTIQRTQQEDSAVYLCASSREWLNTEAFFGQGTRLTVV.